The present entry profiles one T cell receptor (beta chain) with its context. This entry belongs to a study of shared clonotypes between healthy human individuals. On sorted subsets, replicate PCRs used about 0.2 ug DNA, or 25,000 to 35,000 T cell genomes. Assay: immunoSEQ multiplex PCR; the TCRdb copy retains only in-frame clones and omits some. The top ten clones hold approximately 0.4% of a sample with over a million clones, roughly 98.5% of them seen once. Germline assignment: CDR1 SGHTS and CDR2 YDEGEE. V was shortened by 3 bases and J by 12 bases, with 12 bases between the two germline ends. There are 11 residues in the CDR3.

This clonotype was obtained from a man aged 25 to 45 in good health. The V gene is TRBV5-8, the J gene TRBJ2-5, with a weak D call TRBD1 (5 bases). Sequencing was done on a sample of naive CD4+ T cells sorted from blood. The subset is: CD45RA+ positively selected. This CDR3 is CASSWTSREYF. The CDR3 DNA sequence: TGTGCCAGCAGCTGGACAAGCCGAGAGTACTTC.